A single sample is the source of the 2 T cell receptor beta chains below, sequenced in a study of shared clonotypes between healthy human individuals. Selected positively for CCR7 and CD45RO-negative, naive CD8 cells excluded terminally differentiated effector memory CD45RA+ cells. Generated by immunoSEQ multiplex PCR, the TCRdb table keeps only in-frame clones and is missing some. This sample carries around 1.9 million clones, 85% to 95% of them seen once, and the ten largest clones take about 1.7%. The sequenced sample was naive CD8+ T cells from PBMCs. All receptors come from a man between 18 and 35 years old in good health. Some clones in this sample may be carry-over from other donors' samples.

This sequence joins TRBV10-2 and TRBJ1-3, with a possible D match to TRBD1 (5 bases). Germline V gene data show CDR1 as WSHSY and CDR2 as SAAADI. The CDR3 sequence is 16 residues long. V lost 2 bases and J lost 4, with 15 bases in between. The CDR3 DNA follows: TGCGCCAGCAGTGAGACTCAGGGTTTCCTCGGAAACACCATATATTTT. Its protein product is CASSETQGFLGNTIYF.

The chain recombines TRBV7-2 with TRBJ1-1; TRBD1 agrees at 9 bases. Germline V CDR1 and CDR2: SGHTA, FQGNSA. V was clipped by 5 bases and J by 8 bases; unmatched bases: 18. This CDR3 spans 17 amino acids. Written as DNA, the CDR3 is TGTGCCAGCAGCGAAGCACCGGGACAGGGATTGAAAGGCGAAGCTTTCTTT. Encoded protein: CASSEAPGQGLKGEAFF.